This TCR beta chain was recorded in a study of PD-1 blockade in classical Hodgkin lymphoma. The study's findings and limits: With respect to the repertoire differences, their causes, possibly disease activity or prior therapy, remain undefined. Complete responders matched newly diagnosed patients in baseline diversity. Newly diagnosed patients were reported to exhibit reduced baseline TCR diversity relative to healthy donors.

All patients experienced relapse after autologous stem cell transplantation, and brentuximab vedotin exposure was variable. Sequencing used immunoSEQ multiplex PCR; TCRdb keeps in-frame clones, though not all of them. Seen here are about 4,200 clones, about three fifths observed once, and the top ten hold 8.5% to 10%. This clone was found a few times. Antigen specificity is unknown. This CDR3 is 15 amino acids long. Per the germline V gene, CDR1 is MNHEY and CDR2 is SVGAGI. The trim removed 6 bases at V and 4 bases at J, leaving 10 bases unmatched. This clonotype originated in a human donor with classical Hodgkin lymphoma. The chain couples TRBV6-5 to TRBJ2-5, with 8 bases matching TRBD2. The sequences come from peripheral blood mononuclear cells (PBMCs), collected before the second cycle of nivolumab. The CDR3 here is CASSLRLARLETQYF. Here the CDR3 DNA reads TGTGCCAGCAGCCTGAGACTAGCGAGGTTAGAGACCCAGTACTTC.